The subject of this entry is one TCR beta chain. This clonotype has at least ten counts. The antigen it recognizes is unknown. The record has no base qualities; no much larger clone is one base away. This specimen comes from a study of CD8+CD57+ T cells in acquired aplastic anemia (dated by TCRdb to 2017 to 2018). With respect to the entire study: On average, sorted CD4+ and CD8+ cells yielded around 3.5 ug of extracted DNA, with a range of about 0.17 to 27.4 ug.

Profiling of TCR beta VDJ combinations and CDR3 sequences used genomic DNA as the template. An Illumina HiSeq 2000 was used for TCR repertoire sequencing. In the source study's methods: Repertoire assessment relied on Simpson's diversity index, CDR3 size and DJ length profiles, and TRBV/TRBJ rearrangement plots. The most abundant DNA sequence in the deep sequencing data was taken as the immunodominant clone. CDR3 amino acid sequences were screened for sharing across subjects and were compared with published repertoires and the VDJdb database. Using fastp trimming at Q25 and MiXCR clonotype assembly, TCRdb reanalyzed the public sequencing data and kept in-frame beta chains. Rows with a matching CDR3 protein are joined into one entry that keeps the most common DNA and genes. These V and J calls rely on TCRdb rather than the paper's analysis. Recorded for this sample are under 350,000 distinct CDR3 sequences; around three fifths of them occurred a single time. Jointly, the top ten make up 6.5% to 10% of the sample.

In this study, sorted CD4+ and CD8+ T cells from the blood of healthy subjects and of severe aplastic anemia patients had their TCR repertoires deep-sequenced. Ficoll-Paque density gradient centrifugation was used to isolate peripheral blood mononuclear cells. Before DNA extraction, CD4+ and CD8+ T cells were sorted with FACS or magnetic beads. Beyond this particular receptor, the publication reports: About 30 CD8+ CDR3 sequences were found to be shared between patients and controls, but these sequences appeared to be highly expressed in patients and within the immunodominant clones of the patients. CD8+ Simpson's diversity did not differ significantly between patients and healthy controls (P=0.060).

The sample was sorted CD4+, CD8+, or CD8+CD57+ T cells (not recorded which) from PBMCs. This clonotype originated in a human donor with severe aplastic anemia or a healthy control (not recorded which).

The CDR3 sequence is CASTPGRDEQFF. The DNA sequence is as follows: TGCGCCAGCACACCTGGCCGGGATGAGCAGTTCTTC. In this chain, TRBV5-1 is recombined with TRBJ2-1, with the D gene too uncertain to name. The junction shows trimming of 6 bases on V and 8 bases on J, plus 12 bases between the germline ends. For CDR1 and CDR2, the germline V gene lists SGHRS and YFSETQ. From its cysteine to its phenylalanine, the CDR3 spans 12 amino acids. The DNA shown is the 36-base CDR3, in frame from base 1. With the portions outside the CDR3 filled from the reference TRBV5-1 and TRBJ2-1 genes, the complete variable region becomes KAGVTQTPRYLIKTRGQQVTLSCSPISGHRSVSWYQQTPGQGLQFLFEYFSETQRNKGNFPGRFSGRQFSNSRSEMNVSTLELGDSALYLCASTPGRDEQFFGPGTRLTVL.